These T cell receptor beta chains were read from a single sample in a study of T cells in Graves' hyperthyroidism and ophthalmopathy. MiXCR, run by TCRdb on the multiplex PCR reads, gives a single entry per CDR3 protein. The sample has over 300,000 distinct CDR3 sequences; about 15% are singletons. Sequencing was carried out using blood. The receptors stem from a woman aged 55-70 years with Graves' hyperthyroidism. Each CDR3 is given with its conserved first and last residue. Each record gives: J gene, clone size, V gene, D gene, CDR3 DNA, CDR3 protein. The D gene is left open where the match is weak. Size values are once, few and many counts, or a class for expanded clones, and some rows have none.

TRBJ2-4	once	TRBV28	TRBD2	TGTGCCAGCAGTTTTGACGGGACTAGCGGCCTTCGAGCCAAAAACATTCAGTACTTC	CASSFDGTSGLRAKNIQYF
TRBJ1-4	many	TRBV2	TRBD1	TGTGCCAGCAGACGCCGGGACAGGGTAGGGGAAAAACTGTTTTTT	CASRRRDRVGEKLFF
TRBJ2-5	many	TRBV11-2	-	TGTGCCAGCAGCCCAACTAGCAGCCAAGAGACCCAGTACTTC	CASSPTSSQETQYF
TRBJ2-7	many	TRBV20-1	TRBD2	TGCAGTGCCAAAGACTCCCGACTAGCGGGAACCTACGAGCAGTACTTC	CSAKDSRLAGTYEQYF
TRBJ2-7	many	TRBV10-3	TRBD2	TGTGCCATCAGTGCACCATCTAGCGGGAGGCAAACCTACGAGCAGTACTTC	CAISAPSSGRQTYEQYF
TRBJ1-5	many	TRBV27	-	TGTGCCAGCAGTTTATCCTCCCCCACGGATCAGCCCCAGCATTTT	CASSLSSPTDQPQHF
TRBJ2-1	few	TRBV6-2/TRBV6-3	-	TGTGCCAGCAGTTACTCGAGTCTGAGCTCCTACAATGAGCAGTTCTTC	CASSYSSLSSYNEQFF
TRBJ2-1	few	TRBV6-1	-	TGTGCCAGCACCCGACTCAATGAGCAGTTCTTC	CASTRLNEQFF
TRBJ2-3	many	TRBV29-1	TRBD2	TGCAGCGTTCGGGGGACTAGCGGTGACACGCAGTATTTT	CSVRGTSGDTQYF
TRBJ2-7	few	TRBV10-2	-	TGCGCCAGCAGGAACCGGGACAACCCTTGGCAGTACTTC	CASRNRDNPWQYF
TRBJ2-3	many	TRBV5-1	-	TGCGCCAGCAGCCTTACTAGTGCAGATACGCAGTATTTT	CASSLTSADTQYF
TRBJ1-2	many	TRBV18	-	TGTGCCAGCTCACCAAGAGACCGGGGAAACTATGGCTACACCTTC	CASSPRDRGNYGYTF
TRBJ2-3	many	TRBV6-1	TRBD2	TGTGCCAGTAGGCGGGGGGATACGCAGTATTTT	CASRRGDTQYF
TRBJ2-7	many	TRBV27	-	TGTGCCAGCAGTTTGACCCCCTCGGATCCTCCCCTCTACGAGCAGTACTTC	CASSLTPSDPPLYEQYF
TRBJ2-7	many	TRBV2	TRBD2	TGTGCCAGCAGTCCCCGACTAGCGGGAGGGTGGGGGGAGCAGTACTTC	CASSPRLAGGWGEQYF
TRBJ2-5	-	TRBV6-1	-	TGTGCCAGCAGTCAATTAGCGGCAAAAGCGGAGTACTTC	CASSQLAAKAEYF
TRBJ2-7	many	TRBV20-1	TRBD2	TGCAGTGCTAGGTCCACTAGCGGGTACTCCTACGAGCAGTACTTC	CSARSTSGYSYEQYF
TRBJ2-7	many	TRBV6-2/TRBV6-3	-	TGTGCCAGCAGTACGGATCGAGGGTTGCCCTACGAGCAGTACTTC	CASSTDRGLPYEQYF
TRBJ1-1	-	TRBV7-9	-	TGTGCCAGCAGCTTAACAGACAGAGGTGGCACTGAAGCTTTCTTT	CASSLTDRGGTEAFF
TRBJ2-7	many	TRBV20-1	TRBD1	TGCAGTGCTATCCGGGACAGGGTCGGCGAGCAGTACTTC	CSAIRDRVGEQYF
TRBJ2-5	many	TRBV27	TRBD2	TGTGCCAGCAGTTTCAGCGGGAGACAAGAGACCCAGTACTTC	CASSFSGRQETQYF
TRBJ1-2	many	TRBV29-1	-	TGCAGCGTTCGGACGGAAGGGAAGAATGGCTACACCTTC	CSVRTEGKNGYTF
TRBJ1-2	many	TRBV29-1	TRBD1	TGCAGCGTTGATGGGACAGGGTATAACTATGGCTACACCTTC	CSVDGTGYNYGYTF
TRBJ2-1	many	TRBV3-1	-	TGTGCCAGCAGCCAAGCAGGAGGCAATGAGCAGTTCTTC	CASSQAGGNEQFF
TRBJ2-7	few	TRBV9	-	TGTGCCAGCAGCGTAGTATTATCCTCCGAGCAGTACTTC	CASSVVLSSEQYF
TRBJ1-1	-	TRBV24-1	-	TGTGCCACCAGTGGGGGAACTGAAGCTTTCTTT	CATSGGTEAFF
TRBJ2-3	many	TRBV5-1	TRBD2	TGCGCCAGCAGCTTGGCATACGCGGGAGGGGGGGAAGATACGCAGTATTTT	CASSLAYAGGGEDTQYF
TRBJ1-1	many	TRBV12-3/TRBV12-4	-	TGTGCCAGCAGTTTAGCGGGGGGAGAGACTGAAGCTTTCTTT	CASSLAGGETEAFF
TRBJ2-2	many	TRBV6-1	-	TGTGCCAGCAGTGTCAGGCGGGGCACCGGGGAGCTGTTTTTT	CASSVRRGTGELFF
TRBJ2-3	-	TRBV9	TRBD1	TGTGCCAGCAGCGTTAACAGGGGAACGCAGTATTTT	CASSVNRGTQYF
TRBJ2-4	few	TRBV7-2	-	TGTGCCAGCAGCGAGGCGCGTATTCAGTACTTC	CASSEARIQYF
TRBJ2-5	many	TRBV29-1	TRBD2	TGCAGCGTTTTACCGGGACTAGCGGAGCAAGAGACCCAGTACTTC	CSVLPGLAEQETQYF
TRBJ2-3	many	TRBV9	TRBD2	TGTGCCAGCAGCCCCAGGACTAGCGGGAGGGACCGAGCAGATACGCAGTATTTT	CASSPRTSGRDRADTQYF
TRBJ2-7	many	TRBV7-9	-	TGTGCCAGCAGCTTAGCTTCCAGCTACGAGCAGTACTTC	CASSLASSYEQYF
TRBJ2-7	few	TRBV7-9	TRBD2	TGTGCCACTATCGTAGCGGGAGCCTACGAGCAGTACTTC	CATIVAGAYEQYF
TRBJ2-1	many	TRBV12-3/TRBV12-4	-	TGTGCCAGCAGTTTTTCCCTTTTTAACGAGCAGTTCTTC	CASSFSLFNEQFF
TRBJ2-3	-	TRBV10-3	-	TGTGCCTGTTCCGTTTCCACAGATACGCAGTATTTT	CACSVSTDTQYF
TRBJ1-2	-	TRBV5-8	-	TGTGCCAGCAGCTACCGTCCGAGCTCTAACTATGGCTACACCTTC	CASSYRPSSNYGYTF
TRBJ2-7	many	TRBV19	-	TGTGCCAGTAGGCTGGGGCTAGCCTCCCCCTACGAGCAGTACTTC	CASRLGLASPYEQYF
TRBJ1-1	many	TRBV6-1	-	TGTGCCAGCAGGGAGTATATGACTGAAGCTTTCTTT	CASREYMTEAFF
TRBJ1-1	few	TRBV6-1	-	TGTGCCAGCAGTTCCGGACAGCCGAACACTGAAGCTTTCTTT	CASSSGQPNTEAFF
TRBJ2-5	-	TRBV2	TRBD1	TGTGCCAGCTTTGGACAGGGGGAAGAGACCCAGTACTTC	CASFGQGEETQYF
TRBJ1-5	many	TRBV6-1	-	TGTGCCAGCAGTGAAGCTGGCAGGGTGGATCAGCCCCAGCATTTT	CASSEAGRVDQPQHF
TRBJ2-2	-	TRBV18	-	TGTGCCAGCTCACCCCGACAGGCGGACACCGGGGAGCTGTTTTTT	CASSPRQADTGELFF